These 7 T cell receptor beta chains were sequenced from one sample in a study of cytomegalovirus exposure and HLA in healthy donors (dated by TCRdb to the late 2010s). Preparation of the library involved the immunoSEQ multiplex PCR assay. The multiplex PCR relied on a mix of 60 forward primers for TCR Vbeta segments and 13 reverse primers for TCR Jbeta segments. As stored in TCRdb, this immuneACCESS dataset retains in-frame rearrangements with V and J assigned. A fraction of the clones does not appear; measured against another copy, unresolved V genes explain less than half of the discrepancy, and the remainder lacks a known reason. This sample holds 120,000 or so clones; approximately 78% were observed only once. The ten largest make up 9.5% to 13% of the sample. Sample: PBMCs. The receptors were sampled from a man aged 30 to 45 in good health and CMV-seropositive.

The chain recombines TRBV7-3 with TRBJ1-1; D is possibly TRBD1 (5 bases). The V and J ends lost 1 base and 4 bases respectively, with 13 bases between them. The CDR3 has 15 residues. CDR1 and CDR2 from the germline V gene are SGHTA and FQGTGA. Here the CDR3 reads CASSLNPGAFTEAFF. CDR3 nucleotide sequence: TGTGCCAGCAGCTTAAATCCTGGGGCCTTCACTGAAGCTTTCTTT.

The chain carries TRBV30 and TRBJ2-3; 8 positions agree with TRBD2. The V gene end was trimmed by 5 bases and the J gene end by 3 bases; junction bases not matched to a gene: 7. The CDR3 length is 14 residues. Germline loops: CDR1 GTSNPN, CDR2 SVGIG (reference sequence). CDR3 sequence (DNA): TGTGCCTGGGATAGCGGGATCGGTACAGATACGCAGTATTTT. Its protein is CAWDSGIGTDTQYF.

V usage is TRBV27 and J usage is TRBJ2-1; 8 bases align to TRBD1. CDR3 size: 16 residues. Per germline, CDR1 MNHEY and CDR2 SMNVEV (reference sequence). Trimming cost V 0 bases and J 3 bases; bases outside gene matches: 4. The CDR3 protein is CASSLSRTGFYNEQFF. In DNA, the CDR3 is TGTGCCAGCAGTTTATCAAGGACAGGGTTCTACAATGAGCAGTTCTTC.

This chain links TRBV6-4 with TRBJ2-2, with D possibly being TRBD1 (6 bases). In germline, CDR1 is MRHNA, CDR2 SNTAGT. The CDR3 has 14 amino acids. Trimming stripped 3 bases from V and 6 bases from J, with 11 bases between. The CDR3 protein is CASSETGDAGELFF. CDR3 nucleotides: TGTGCCAGCAGTGAGACAGGCGACGCCGGGGAGCTGTTTTTT.

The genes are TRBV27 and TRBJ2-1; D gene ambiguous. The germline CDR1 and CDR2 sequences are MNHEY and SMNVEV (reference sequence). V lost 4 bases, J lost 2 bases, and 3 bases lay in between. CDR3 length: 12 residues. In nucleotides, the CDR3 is TGTGCCAGCAGTTCCACCTACAATGAGCAGTTCTTC. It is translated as CASSSTYNEQFF.

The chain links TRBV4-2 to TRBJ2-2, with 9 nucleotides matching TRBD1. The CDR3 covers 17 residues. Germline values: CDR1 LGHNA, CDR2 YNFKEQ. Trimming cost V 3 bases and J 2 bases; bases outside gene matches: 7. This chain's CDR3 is CASSQPTGGINTGELFF. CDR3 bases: TGTGCCAGCAGCCAGCCAACAGGGGGCATTAACACCGGGGAGCTGTTTTTT.

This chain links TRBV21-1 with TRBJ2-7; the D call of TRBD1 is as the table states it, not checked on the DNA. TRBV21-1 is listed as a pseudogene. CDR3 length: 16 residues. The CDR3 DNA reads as TGTGCCAGCAGCAAGACCGGACAGGGAAACCTCTACGAGCAGTACTTC. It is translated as CASSKTGQGNLYEQYF.